Sequencing of this TCR beta chain was carried out in a study of blood T cell repertoires in COVID-19. Clones were sequenced by immunoSEQ multiplex PCR, and TCRdb holds only the in-frame ones, with some missing. Among tens of thousands of clones listed, around nine tenths were seen once. The CDR3 is made up of 14 amino acids. Germline V lookup: CDR1 SGDLS, CDR2 YYNGEE. Trimming pared 1 base from V and 5 bases from J, leaving 12 bases between. The chain links TRBV9 to TRBJ1-1; D unresolved. The specimen sequenced was peripheral blood. This sequence was found in a woman of 80 years or more with acute or convalescent COVID-19. CDR3 sequence reads: CASSVRPESTEAFF. The CDR3 bases are TGTGCCAGCAGCGTAAGACCGGAGAGTACTGAAGCTTTCTTT.